This TCR beta chain was profiled in a study of T cells in Graves' hyperthyroidism and ophthalmopathy. Exclusion criteria comprised uncontrolled infection, other autoimmune disease, pregnancy or lactation. Amplified regions were TCR beta CDR3 sequences from RNA transcripts. RT-PCR in the first round (using the HTBI primer set) targeted the TCR CDR3. TCRdb fed the multiplex PCR reads into MiXCR, producing one record per CDR3 protein. The sample lists around 660,000 distinct CDR3 sequences, roughly 45% occurring once. The CDR3 has 15 amino acids. V shed 0 bases and J shed 4 bases, with 12 bases lying between them. Germline CDR1 and CDR2: SEHNR and FQNEAQ (reference sequence). About this clonotype: Its antigen is not known.

Study-wide results and limits: The model forecast ophthalmopathy, anticipating it by a median about 7 months before onset. From stable hyperthyroidism, ophthalmopathy was separated by a 13 V-J model. Within blood appeared most thyroid clonotypes that had expanded above 0.001.

Sample: peripheral blood or thyroid tissue (not recorded which). This receptor was obtained from an adult man with Graves' disease, either hyperthyroidism or ophthalmopathy (not recorded which). The J gene is TRBJ1-1, the V gene TRBV7-9; D perhaps matches TRBD1 (6 bases). The CDR3 spells CASSLAGTGFTEAFF. For the CDR3, the DNA is TGTGCCAGCAGCTTAGCGGGTACAGGGTTCACTGAAGCTTTCTTT.